A single sample gave rise to the 28 T cell receptor beta chains below, sequenced in a study of shared clonotypes between healthy human individuals. Here immunoSEQ multiplex PCR was the method, and the copy in TCRdb shows in-frame clones only, minus some. This sample has over a million clones, with over 95% found just once. What was sequenced was naive CD4+ T cells sorted from blood. Subset denoted: CD45RA+ positively selected. The receptors were gathered from a man younger than 45 in good health.

The chain links TRBV5-5 to TRBJ2-3; no firm D call. Trimming took 1 base from V and 6 from J, leaving 12 bases between them. Germline values: CDR1 SGHKS, CDR2 YYEKEE (reference sequence). CDR3 length: 14 residues. CDR3 sequence: CASSLTRQADTQYF. CDR3 sequence (DNA): TGTGCCAGCAGCTTGACCCGACAAGCGGATACGCAGTATTTT. Together with reference TRBV5-5 and TRBJ2-3, the CDR3 gives the full variable domain: DAGVTQSPTHLIKTRGQQVTLRCSPISGHKSVSWYQQVLGQGPQFIFQYYEKEERGRGNFPDRFSARQFPNYSSELNVNALLLGDSALYLCASSLTRQADTQYFGPGTRLTVL.

The V and J genes are TRBV28 and TRBJ2-7; the D gene is possibly TRBD1 (6 bases). The CDR3 loop spans 17 amino acids. With 6 bases removed from V and 0 bases from J, the gap between germline ends came to 21 bases. Germline values: CDR1 MDHEN, CDR2 SYDVKM. DNA of the CDR3: TGTGCCAGCAGCTCCCCCCTGGGACATCTTGGCTCCTACGAGCAGTACTTC. Its protein product is CASSSPLGHLGSYEQYF. The full variable domain, its missing parts supplied by reference TRBV28 and TRBJ2-7, is DVKVTQSSRYLVKRTGEKVFLECVQDMDHENMFWYRQDPGLGLRLIYFSYDVKMKEKGDIPEGYSVSREKKERFSLILESASTNQTSMYLCASSSPLGHLGSYEQYFGPGTRLTVT.

This chain's CDR3 is CAWSPGQINEKLFF. In DNA, the CDR3 is TGTGCCTGGAGCCCTGGACAGATAAATGAAAAACTGTTTTTT. The genes are TRBV30 and TRBJ1-4, with D maybe TRBD1 (6 bases). The CDR3 covers 14 residues. Deletions cut 3 bases from V and 5 bases from J, with 13 bases between. Germline V gives CDR1 GTSNPN, CDR2 SVGIG (reference sequence).

V is TRBV6-4 and J is TRBJ2-1; TRBD2 matches at 7 bases. CDR1 MRHNA and CDR2 SNTAGT come from the germline V gene. The V segment lost 6 bases and the J segment 6 bases; nucleotides outside the gene matches: 8. The CDR3 length is 14 residues. The CDR3 bases are TGTGCCAGCAGAGCGGGACTTGCATCCAATGAGCAGTTCTTC. Residues: CASRAGLASNEQFF.

A single count supports this clone. The chain has TRBV19 and TRBJ2-2; D may match TRBD1 or TRBD2 (5 bases each). Trimming stripped 3 bases from V and 5 bases from J, with 22 bases between. The CDR3 is made up of 18 amino acids. Germline values: CDR1 LNHDA, CDR2 SQIVND (reference sequence). The DNA for the CDR3 is TGTGCCAGTAGTATCATGGGACGACAGAGGAGAGTGACCGGGGAGCTGTTTTTT. This encodes CASSIMGRQRRVTGELFF.

V is TRBV7-2 and J is TRBJ1-1; D unclear. From germline, CDR1 is SGHTA and CDR2 FQGNSA. V was shortened by 3 bases and J by 2 bases, with 13 bases between the two germline ends. The CDR3 is 15 residues long. CDR3 bases: TGTGCCAGCAGCTTGGACGTCGGGATAAACACTGAAGCTTTCTTT. Protein product: CASSLDVGINTEAFF.

This clone was seen a single time. Other nucleotide sequences from this sample produce the same CDR3. CDR3 amino acids: CASSLGQGAYEQYF. In DNA, the CDR3 is TGTGCCAGCAGCTTAGGTCAGGGGGCCTACGAGCAGTACTTC. The chain has TRBV7-9 and TRBJ2-7; TRBD1 agrees at 7 bases. The ends lost 1 base at V and 2 bases at J; junction bases unmatched: 2. This CDR3 is built from 14 residues. The germline V gene encodes CDR1 SEHNR and CDR2 FQNEAQ (reference sequence).

V gene TRBV7-9 combines with J gene TRBJ2-1, with 7 bases fitting TRBD2. The CDR3 covers 15 residues. The germline V gene has CDR1 SEHNR and CDR2 FQNEAQ (reference sequence). With V trimmed by 1 base and J by 7 bases, 7 bases remained unmatched. This CDR3 reads CASSLGAGVSNEQFF. CDR3 nucleotide sequence: TGTGCCAGCAGCTTAGGTGCGGGAGTATCGAATGAGCAGTTCTTC.

The CDR3 coding sequence is TGTGCCAGCAGTGAAGCCGGACAGGGGCGATACAATGAGCAGTTCTTC. Amino acid sequence: CASSEAGQGRYNEQFF. This chain connects TRBV6-1 to TRBJ2-1; 9 bases line up with TRBD1. After removal of 0 bases from V and 4 bases from J, the junction contained 4 bases not matched to a gene. This CDR3 spans 16 amino acids. The germline gives CDR1 MNHNS, CDR2 SASEGT.

As concerns this clone: Different DNA sequences within this sample yield the same CDR3. This rearrangement joins TRBV29-1 to TRBJ1-2; possibly TRBD1 for D (6 bases). This CDR3 is built from 10 residues. V dropped 6 bases and J dropped 4 bases, with 6 bases sitting between them. Germline V CDR1 and CDR2: SQVTM, ANQGSEA. CDR3 sequence: CSVDSYGYTF. The CDR3 DNA reads TGCAGCGTGGACAGCTATGGCTACACCTTC. Full variable domain (rest looked up from reference TRBV29-1 and TRBJ1-2): SAVISQKPSRDICQRGTSLTIQCQVDSQVTMMFWYRQQPGQSLTLIATANQGSEATYESGFVIDKFPISRPNLTFSTLTVSNMSPEDSSIYLCSVDSYGYTFGSGTRLTVV.

The chain carries TRBV11-2 and TRBJ1-5; 10 bases are shared with TRBD1. The germline V gene has CDR1 SGHAT and CDR2 FQNNGV. CDR3 size: 15 residues. The V segment lost 4 bases and the J segment 7 bases; nucleotides outside the gene matches: 7. CDR3 region: CASSSGQGREQPQHF. The CDR3 DNA is TGTGCCAGCAGCTCGGGACAGGGGAGGGAGCAGCCCCAGCATTTT.

V and J are TRBV7-9 and TRBJ1-3, with a possible D match to TRBD1 (5 bases). CDR3 length: 18 amino acids. The germline V gene encodes CDR1 SEHNR and CDR2 FQNEAQ (reference sequence). Deletions cut 0 bases from V and 0 bases from J, with 15 bases between. In nucleotides, the CDR3 is TGTGCCAGCAGCTTAGCGGGATGGTCAGGGCACTCTGGAAACACCATATATTTT. Its translation is CASSLAGWSGHSGNTIYF.

This rearrangement joins TRBV6-6 to TRBJ2-7; a possible D gene is TRBD2 (5 bases). The ends were cut back, 2 bases at V and 6 bases at J, with 8 bases in the middle. This CDR3 region has 12 residues. Germline CDR1 and CDR2: MNHNY and SVGAGI (reference sequence). CDR3 in amino acids: CASSYTTSEQYF. In DNA form, the CDR3 reads TGTGCCAGCAGTTACACAACTAGCGAGCAGTACTTC.

The CDR3 protein is CASSPQADTQYF. The CDR3 nucleotides read TGTGCCAGCAGCCCGCAGGCAGATACGCAGTATTTT. The chain combines TRBV9 with TRBJ2-3; D is uncertain. Germline V CDR1 and CDR2: SGDLS, YYNGEE. V was cut by 4 bases and J by 4 bases, with 7 bases left in between. The CDR3 length is 12 residues.

V usage is TRBV5-4 and J usage is TRBJ2-1, with 12 bases that match TRBD2. The CDR3 is made up of 15 amino acids. Germline V gene sequence: CDR1 SGHNT, CDR2 YYREEE (reference sequence). V was pared by 4 bases and J by 5 bases, with 4 bases of the junction left unmatched. CDR3 residues: CASSQTSGRNNEQFF. The CDR3 DNA sequence: TGTGCCAGCAGCCAGACTAGCGGGAGAAACAATGAGCAGTTCTTC.

This clone appeared a single time. CDR3 nucleotide sequence: TGTGCCAGCAGTGAACAACAGGGGGCGCAGTACACTGAAGCTTTCTTT. Translation gives CASSEQQGAQYTEAFF. This chain uses TRBV2 with TRBJ1-1, with 9 positions matching TRBD1. The V gene's germline CDR1 is SNHLY and CDR2 FYNNEI. The CDR3 has 16 amino acids. The J segment lost 3 bases and the V segment lost 2 bases, leaving 7 bases of the junction unmatched.

The chain has TRBV18 and TRBJ1-5; D call uncertain. The ends were cut back, 5 bases at V and 6 bases at J, with 26 bases in the middle. The CDR3 is 18 amino acids. Germline V gene data show CDR1 as KGHSH and CDR2 as LQKENI. The CDR3 nucleotides read TGTGCCAGCTCAAAAACGCCCAGCATCAACCAAAAACGTCAGCCCCAGCATTTT. As protein: CASSKTPSINQKRQPQHF.

The table lists this clone with a count of one. The genes are TRBV4-3 and TRBJ1-2; D is unclear. CDR1 is LGHNA, CDR2 YSLEER, per germline. The germline V and J ends were trimmed by 1 base and 10 bases, with 13 bases remaining between them. CDR3 length equals 13 residues. The CDR3 sequence: CASSQVSRRTYTF. CDR3 sequence (DNA): TGCGCCAGCAGCCAAGTTTCCCGGCGAACCTACACCTTC.

The chain employs TRBV29-1 and TRBJ2-5; 7 bases fit TRBD1. Germline lookup yields CDR1 SQVTM and CDR2 ANQGSEA. The J segment lost 3 bases and the V segment lost 3 bases, leaving 10 bases of the junction unmatched. The CDR3 length is 15 residues. This chain's CDR3 is CSVDGGQGEEETQYF. The CDR3 DNA reads TGCAGCGTTGATGGTGGCCAGGGGGAAGAAGAGACCCAGTACTTC.

This sequence joins TRBV28 and TRBJ1-3, with D unresolved. The CDR3 consists of 16 residues. Germline V gene data show CDR1 as MDHEN and CDR2 as SYDVKM. V dropped 3 bases and J dropped 3 bases, with 15 bases sitting between them. CDR3 protein: CASSFSEALLGNTIYF. The CDR3 DNA reads TGTGCCAGCAGTTTCTCGGAGGCCCTCCTTGGAAACACCATATATTTT.

The gene calls are TRBV10-2 and TRBJ1-1; D is unclear. Trimming pared 3 bases from V and 2 bases from J, leaving 4 bases between. CDR1 and CDR2 from the germline V gene are WSHSY and SAAADI. CDR3 length: 12 amino acids. This CDR3 reads CASSDSNTEAFF. In nucleotides, the CDR3 is TGCGCCAGCAGTGACAGTAACACTGAAGCTTTCTTT.

The chain recombines TRBV28 with TRBJ2-7, with 13 bases identical to TRBD2. Germline V gives CDR1 MDHEN, CDR2 SYDVKM. Trimming removed 4 bases from V and 0 bases from J; junction bases left unmatched: 9. The CDR3 is 18 amino acids. For the CDR3, the DNA is TGTGCCAGCAGTTCCGCTACTAGCGGGAGGGCGAGCTCCTACGAGCAGTACTTC. This gives the protein CASSSATSGRASSYEQYF.

Worth noting for this clone: At the DNA level, this CDR3 is encoded by other sequences in the same sample as well. The chain is built from TRBV5-1 and TRBJ2-2, with D possibly being TRBD1 (6 bases). Trimming took off 4 bases at V and 0 bases at J, with 10 bases between the two ends. Germline CDR1 SGHRS, CDR2 YFSETQ. The CDR3 runs to 15 residues. The CDR3 sequence: CASSLGTPNTGELFF. DNA for the CDR3: TGCGCCAGCAGCCTCGGGACACCGAACACCGGGGAGCTGTTTTTT. Looking up the rest from reference TRBV5-1 and TRBJ2-2 gives the full variable domain: KAGVTQTPRYLIKTRGQQVTLSCSPISGHRSVSWYQQTPGQGLQFLFEYFSETQRNKGNFPGRFSGRQFSNSRSEMNVSTLELGDSALYLCASSLGTPNTGELFFGEGSRLTVL.

DNA of the CDR3: TGTGCCAGCTCACCACTTAGAAGACAGGGCCAAGAGACCCAGTACTTC. Translated, it gives CASSPLRRQGQETQYF. The chain is built from TRBV18 and TRBJ2-5, with 7 bases lining up with TRBD1. V dropped 1 base and J dropped 1; count of bases not matched to a gene: 6. Germline V gives CDR1 KGHSH, CDR2 LQKENI. The CDR3 has 16 amino acids.

The V and J genes are TRBV28 and TRBJ1-5; D ambiguous. Germline V gene lookup returns CDR1 MDHEN and CDR2 SYDVKM. The CDR3 totals 14 residues. V was pared by 5 bases and J by 3 bases, with 11 bases between. The CDR3 coding sequence is TGTGCCAGCAGTGGTGACGGATTCAATCAGCCCCAGCATTTT. Its translation: CASSGDGFNQPQHF.

The CDR3 DNA reads as TGTGCCAGCACTCCAACCCCCGGGCGTGGACTAGCTGGGGCTCAGCAGTTCTTC. It translates to CASTPTPGRGLAGAQQFF. The gene calls are TRBV27 and TRBJ2-1; 8 nucleotides match TRBD2. CDR1 and CDR2 from the germline V gene are MNHEY and SMNVEV (reference sequence). Germline trimming cut 7 bases from V and 11 bases from J; bases unmatched to any gene: 25. The CDR3 loop spans 18 amino acids.

The V call is TRBV10-2, the J call TRBJ2-1; tentatively, D is TRBD1 or TRBD2 (5 bases each). Deletions cut 7 bases from V and 3 bases from J, with 25 bases between. CDR1 and CDR2 (germline): WSHSY, SAAADI. This CDR3 is built from 18 residues. The CDR3 sequence is CASKSRDLTGENYNEQFF. DNA of the CDR3: TGCGCCAGCAAATCCCGGGACCTGACCGGGGAGAACTACAATGAGCAGTTCTTC.

In this sample, this clone turned up once. This chain uses TRBV21-1 with TRBJ1-5; the D call in the table, TRBD1, was not verified against the DNA. TRBV21-1 is listed as a pseudogene. CDR3 length: 19 residues. CDR3: CASSSPGGRQEILSQPQHF. The CDR3 region has the DNA TGTGCCAGCAGCTCCCCAGGGGGACGACAGGAGATACTTTCTCAGCCCCAGCATTTT.